This T cell receptor beta chain was profiled in a study of blood T cell repertoires in COVID-19. As for the study in general: PBMCs, B-cell-depleted T cells, or T cells were the source of the cDNA or gDNA that made up the material.

With 6 bases removed from V and 0 bases from J, the gap between germline ends came to 20 bases. The CDR3 has 17 residues. Per germline, CDR1 WSHSY and CDR2 SAAADI. Per the original data handling: The authors estimated nucleated cell counts from reference gene primer amplification. TCRdb's table, derived via immunoSEQ multiplex PCR, lists solely in-frame clones and lacks some. V and J calls and clone size come straight from that table; D and trimming were deduced from the DNA. The repertoire consists of some 71,000 clones, with roughly 82% occurring once and the leading ten covering approximately 20%.

The chain combines TRBV10-2 with TRBJ1-1; perhaps TRBD1 as D (6 bases). This clonotype originated in a woman in her forties or fifties with acute or convalescent COVID-19. The specimen was peripheral blood. CDR3 amino acids: CASRNQAGASVNTEAFF. DNA of the CDR3: TGCGCCAGCAGGAACCAGGCAGGGGCATCTGTGAACACTGAAGCTTTCTTT.